This T cell receptor (beta chain) originates from a study of prognosis after radiotherapy for stage I lung cancer. Study summary: The patients comprised 10 to 15 men and a handful of women, spanning ages about 53 to 90 and having a median of roughly 74 years.

The study amplified the TCR beta CDR3 region from genomic DNA. This amplification was carried out by two rounds of multiplex PCR. The first round of PCR was done with primers that matched each TRBV and TRBJ gene. From the multiplex PCR reads, TCRdb called clonotypes with MiXCR, one entry per CDR3 protein. The data show about 16,000 distinct CDR3 sequences, 43% seen once. The ends lost 5 bases at V and 7 bases at J; junction bases unmatched: 10. Germline CDR1 is MDHEN and CDR2 is SYDVKM. The CDR3 has 15 amino acids. Each of the patients had no lymph node involvement on CT and PET/CT and no prior chemotherapy, radiotherapy or other malignancies. General observations from the study: The study found lower Shannon entropy after stereotactic body radiation therapy in patients who developed distant metastases. Any tumor specificity that the expanded TCR clones may have had was not determined.

There are a few counts of this clonotype. The antigen remains undetermined. A much larger clone differs by one base, so this may be a read error. This clonotype originated in a donor over 45 with non-small cell lung cancer. This material consisted of PBMCs, taken before or after stereotactic body radiation therapy (not recorded which). The chain joins TRBV28 to TRBJ1-4, with 7 positions matching TRBD1. In nucleotides, the CDR3 is TGTGCCAGCAGTCACTCCGGGACAGCAAGTGAAAAACTGTTTTTT. Translation gives CASSHSGTASEKLFF.